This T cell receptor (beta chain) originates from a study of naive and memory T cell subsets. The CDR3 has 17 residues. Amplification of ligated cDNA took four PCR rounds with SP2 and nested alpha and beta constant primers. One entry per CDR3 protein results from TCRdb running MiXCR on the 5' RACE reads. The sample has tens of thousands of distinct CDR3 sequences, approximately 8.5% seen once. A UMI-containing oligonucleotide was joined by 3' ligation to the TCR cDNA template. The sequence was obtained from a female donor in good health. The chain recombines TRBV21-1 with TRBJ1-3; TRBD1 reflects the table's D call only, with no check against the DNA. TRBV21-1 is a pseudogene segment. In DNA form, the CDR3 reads TGTGCCAGCAGCAAAACGGGACAGGGGGACGGTGGAAACACCATATATTTT. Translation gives CASSKTGQGDGGNTIYF.